The 9 T cell receptor beta chains given below trace back to one sample, sequenced in a study of OX40 agonist ivuxolimab in advanced cancers. Generated by immunoSEQ multiplex PCR, the TCRdb table keeps only in-frame clones and is missing some. Among around 71,000 clones listed, more than 85% were seen once. Sequencing was performed on CD4+ or CD8+ T cells sorted from blood, taken in a trial of the OX40 agonist ivuxolimab. The origin of the receptors is an adult with an advanced solid tumor such as melanoma, head and neck, liver or kidney cancer.

This chain connects TRBV28 to TRBJ2-5; D is possibly TRBD1 or TRBD2 (5 bases each). CDR1 and CDR2 (germline): MDHEN, SYDVKM. Trimming cost V 5 bases and J 4 bases, with 11 bases left between them. The CDR3 is 13 residues long. In DNA form, the CDR3 reads TGTGCCAGCAGTGGGACGCCAGGAGAGACCCAGTACTTC. Amino acid sequence: CASSGTPGETQYF.

The chain joins TRBV4-3 to TRBJ2-7; 7 nucleotides align to TRBD2. Germline trimming cut 2 bases from V and 3 bases from J; bases unmatched to any gene: 7. CDR1 is LGHNA, CDR2 YSLEER, per germline. The CDR3 length is 15 residues. CDR3 in amino acids: CASSQLSGEVYEQYF. The CDR3 DNA reads as TGCGCCAGCAGCCAATTAAGCGGGGAGGTCTACGAGCAGTACTTC.

The chain joins TRBV10-3 to TRBJ2-7; 9 nucleotides align to TRBD1. V shed 6 bases and J 5 bases; nucleotides not matched to a gene: 8. CDR1 is ENHRY, CDR2 SYGVKD, per germline. This CDR3 is built from 14 residues. CDR3 region: CAIRPGTGTDEQYF. Here the CDR3 DNA reads TGTGCCATCAGGCCCGGGACAGGGACGGACGAGCAGTACTTC.

V usage is TRBV19 and J usage is TRBJ2-7, with D perhaps TRBD2 (5 bases). The CDR3 has 13 residues. Between the trimmed V and J ends, which lost 7 bases and 0 bases, there was a span of 10 bases. Germline-derived CDR1 and CDR2 are LNHDA and SQIVND (reference sequence). The CDR3 region is CASIGRASYEQYF. DNA for the CDR3: TGTGCCAGTATCGGGCGGGCCTCCTACGAGCAGTACTTC. Full variable domain (remainder filled in from reference TRBV19 and TRBJ2-7): DGGITQSPKYLFRKEGQNVTLSCEQNLNHDAMYWYRQDPGQGLRLIYYSQIVNDFQKGDIAEGYSVSREKKESFPLTVTSAQKNPTAFYLCASIGRASYEQYFGPGTRLTVT.

The chain recombines TRBV27 with TRBJ2-5; TRBD1 might be the D (6 bases). The germline gives CDR1 MNHEY, CDR2 SMNVEV (reference sequence). The CDR3 length is 15 residues. Trimming stripped 6 bases from V and 2 bases from J, with 16 bases between. The CDR3 DNA reads as TGTGCCAGCAGCCAAGGCAGGGGAGTGCAAGAGACCCAGTACTTC. Translated, it gives CASSQGRGVQETQYF.

The rearrangement joins TRBV7-2 to TRBJ2-5; D gene uncertain. Germline values: CDR1 SGHTA, CDR2 FQGNSA. The CDR3 length is 12 residues. Trimming shortened V by 3 bases and J by 2 bases, and 4 bases separated the two germline ends. The CDR3 loop reads CASSFGQETQYF. The CDR3 nucleotides are TGTGCCAGCAGCTTCGGTCAAGAGACCCAGTACTTC.

The genes are TRBV5-1 and TRBJ1-6; 9 nucleotides agree with TRBD1. The V and J ends lost 3 bases and 10 bases, in that order; junction bases with no gene match: 11. The length of the CDR3 is 16 residues. Germline V gene lookup returns CDR1 SGHRS and CDR2 YFSETQ. The CDR3 coding sequence is TGCGCCAGCAGCTCGTCCGGGACAGGGCGGGGATCACCCCTCCACTTT. Residues: CASSSSGTGRGSPLHF.

The chain employs TRBV2 and TRBJ2-1; tentatively, D is TRBD1 (5 bases). This CDR3 region has 13 residues. Germline V gives CDR1 SNHLY, CDR2 FYNNEI. The V and J ends lost 7 bases and 3 bases respectively, with 10 bases between them. In DNA form, the CDR3 reads TGTGCCAGCACGATAACAGGCTACAATGAGCAGTTCTTC. Protein product: CASTITGYNEQFF.

This chain connects TRBV6-5 to TRBJ2-1; 10 nucleotides agree with TRBD2. From germline, CDR1 is MNHEY and CDR2 SVGAGI. The CDR3 contains 16 residues. Losses at the gene ends were 2 bases for V and 4 bases for J; bases not matched to a gene: 5. DNA of the CDR3: TGTGCCAGCAGTTACGTATCTAGCGGGAGTTACAATGAGCAGTTCTTC. It translates to CASSYVSSGSYNEQFF.